A selection of T cell receptor beta chains follows, all from one sample in a study of blood T cell repertoires in COVID-19. Measured with immunoSEQ multiplex PCR; TCRdb has only the in-frame clones, and not every one. The sample includes fewer than 250,000 clones, less than 90% seen only once; the top ten take 10% to 13%. Sequencing was carried out using peripheral blood. Receptor source: a woman aged 80 or over with COVID-19, enrolled during active disease. Each CDR3 is given with its conserved first and last residue. Fields, in order: CDR3 protein, CDR3 DNA, J gene, clone size, CDR3 length, V gene, D gene. A D gene is named only where the DNA matches it firmly. The size of a clone is reported for some rows only, either as once, few or many, or as a class for expanded clones.

CAISGEREAFF	TGTGCCATCAGCGGGGAGCGGGAAGCTTTCTTT	TRBJ1-1	.	11	TRBV18	.
CASSSGGNTIYF	TGTGCCAGCAGCTCGGGTGGAAACACCATATATTTT	TRBJ1-3	few	12	TRBV9	.
CASSVPGQELLNYGYTF	TGTGCCAGCAGCGTACCGGGACAGGAGCTCCTTAACTATGGCTACACCTTC	TRBJ1-2	.	17	TRBV9	TRBD1
CASSGAGGYTF	TGTGCCAGCAGCGGGGCGGGGGGCTACACCTTC	TRBJ1-2	.	11	TRBV12-3/TRBV12-4	.
CASSNAGTGSDTEAFF	TGCGCCAGCAGCAATGCCGGGACAGGGAGCGACACTGAAGCTTTCTTT	TRBJ1-1	.	16	TRBV5-1	TRBD1
CASRQTQTAYEQYF	TGTGCCAGCAGACAGACCCAGACCGCCTACGAGCAGTACTTC	TRBJ2-7	.	14	TRBV6-6	.
CSAGQVLSNTEAFF	TGCAGCGCGGGACAGGTCCTATCGAACACTGAAGCTTTCTTT	TRBJ1-1	.	14	TRBV29-1	TRBD1
CASSLSQAYGYTF	TGTGCCAGCAGCTTATCACAGGCCTATGGCTACACCTTC	TRBJ1-2	.	13	TRBV7-9	.
CASSPSGGGEQFF	TGTGCCAGCAGCCCCAGCGGGGGGGGCGAGCAGTTCTTC	TRBJ2-1	.	13	TRBV7-3	TRBD2
CASRPQGTRYTF	TGTGCCAGCAGACCCCAGGGAACACGCTACACCTTC	TRBJ1-2	.	12	TRBV2	.
CASSLKVRGTEAFF	TGTGCCAGCAGTTTAAAGGTCAGGGGCACTGAAGCTTTCTTT	TRBJ1-1	.	14	TRBV28	.
CASSSTSHLAKNIQYF	TGTGCCAGCAGCTCTACTTCCCATCTAGCCAAAAACATTCAGTACTTC	TRBJ2-4	.	16	TRBV7-9	.
CASSLVGGSGVSETQYF	TGTGCCAGCAGCTTAGTTGGCGGTAGCGGGGTGAGTGAGACCCAGTACTTC	TRBJ2-5	.	17	TRBV7-2	TRBD2
CASSQTGGNTEAFF	TGTGCCAGCAGCCAGACAGGGGGGAACACTGAAGCTTTCTTT	TRBJ1-1	few	14	TRBV3-1/TRBV3-2	TRBD1
CASSVSGGGVDTQYF	TGTGCCAGCAGCGTTAGTGGCGGGGGAGTGGATACGCAGTATTTT	TRBJ2-3	.	15	TRBV9	TRBD2
CSVEDNFARDNEQFF	TGCAGCGTTGAAGATAATTTCGCTCGGGACAATGAGCAGTTCTTC	TRBJ2-1	.	15	TRBV29-1	.
CAIRGGETQYF	TGTGCCATCCGCGGGGGGGAGACCCAGTACTTC	TRBJ2-5	.	11	TRBV10-3	TRBD2
CASSLARSTTNEKLFF	TGTGCCAGCAGCTTAGCGAGGTCCACAACTAATGAAAAACTGTTTTTT	TRBJ1-4	few	16	TRBV7-2	.
CASSYGRKGGYTF	TGTGCCAGCAGTTACGGGAGGAAAGGAGGCTACACCTTC	TRBJ1-2	.	13	TRBV6-5	.
CASSQEVDRASGNTIYF	TGTGCCAGCAGTCAAGAAGTAGACAGGGCCTCTGGAAACACCATATATTTT	TRBJ1-3	once	17	TRBV7-2	TRBD1
CASSPPHDRFSYNEQFF	TGTGCCAGCAGCCCCCCCCATGACAGGTTCTCCTACAATGAGCAGTTCTTC	TRBJ2-1	once	17	TRBV5-6	.
CASSYASLGRGTEAFF	TGTGCCAGCAGTTACGCCTCCTTAGGCAGAGGGACTGAAGCTTTCTTT	TRBJ1-1	.	16	TRBV6-5	.
CASSFRTGEGYTF	TGTGCCAGCAGTTTCCGGACAGGGGAGGGCTACACCTTC	TRBJ1-2	.	13	TRBV12-3/TRBV12-4	TRBD1
CASSFFGSGTQYF	TGTGCCAGCAGCTTTTTTGGTTCCGGTACGCAGTATTTT	TRBJ2-3	.	13	TRBV11-2	.
CASSPIQGYEKLFF	TGTGCCAGCTCACCAATACAGGGTTATGAAAAACTGTTTTTT	TRBJ1-4	.	14	TRBV18	.
CASSLLDGLGVSGDEQYF	TGTGCCAGCAGCCTCTTAGACGGACTTGGGGTATCTGGGGACGAGCAGTACTTC	TRBJ2-7	.	18	TRBV11-2	.
CASSPSGRGNTEAFF	TGTGCCAGTAGCCCCTCGGGCAGGGGGAACACTGAAGCTTTCTTT	TRBJ1-1	.	15	TRBV19	.
CASSLDGTGGSEKLFF	TGTGCCAGCAGCTTAGACGGGACAGGGGGGAGTGAAAAACTGTTTTTT	TRBJ1-4	.	16	TRBV11-3	TRBD1
CASSNKQGASGQPQHF	TGTGCCAGCAGCAATAAACAGGGGGCCTCGGGTCAGCCCCAGCATTTT	TRBJ1-5	once	16	TRBV6-2/TRBV6-3	TRBD1
CASSLPGFGEQFF	TGTGCCAGCAGCTTGCCAGGGTTCGGTGAGCAGTTCTTC	TRBJ2-1	once	13	TRBV7-9	.
CASSYGPAGGPTDTQYF	TGTGCCAGCAGTTACGGGCCTGCGGGGGGCCCCACAGATACGCAGTATTTT	TRBJ2-3	.	17	TRBV6-2/TRBV6-3	TRBD2
CATGETGTATYGYTF	TGTGCCACGGGGGAAACCGGGACAGCTACTTATGGCTACACCTTC	TRBJ1-2	.	15	TRBV6-4	TRBD1
CASSEAVSYEKLFF	TGTGCCAGCAGTGAAGCCGTGAGTTATGAAAAACTGTTTTTT	TRBJ1-4	.	14	TRBV6-1	.
CASSLRQDNTGELFF	TGTGCCAGCAGCTTAAGACAGGACAACACCGGGGAGCTGTTTTTT	TRBJ2-2	once	15	TRBV7-3	.
CASSPDSSYGYTF	TGCGCCAGCAGCCCGGACAGTTCCTATGGCTACACCTTC	TRBJ1-2	.	13	TRBV5-1	.
CASSQEGGSKANEKLFF	TGCGCCAGCAGTCAAGAGGGGGGGTCCAAAGCTAATGAAAAACTGTTTTTT	TRBJ1-4	.	17	TRBV4-1	.
CASSHDGQGLRGYTF	TGTGCCAGCAGCCATGACGGACAGGGACTGAGAGGCTACACCTTC	TRBJ1-2	.	15	TRBV4-2	TRBD1
CASSLMDRGTDTQYF	TGTGCCAGCAGCTTAATGGACAGGGGGACAGATACGCAGTATTTT	TRBJ2-3	.	15	TRBV7-2	TRBD1
CASSLYRGETQYF	TGTGCCAGCAGCTTGTACAGGGGAGAGACCCAGTACTTC	TRBJ2-5	once	13	TRBV5-6	TRBD1
CASSFGGTSYEQYF	TGCGCCAGCAGCTTTGGCGGGACCTCCTACGAGCAGTACTTC	TRBJ2-7	.	14	TRBV5-1	.
CAWSPGQGRRETQYF	TGTGCCTGGAGTCCGGGACAGGGACGGCGAGAGACCCAGTACTTC	TRBJ2-5	.	15	TRBV30	TRBD1
CASSLSRSTAQHF	TGTGCCAGCAGTTTAAGTAGAAGTACAGCCCAGCATTTT	TRBJ1-5	.	13	TRBV12-3/TRBV12-4	.
CASSLQGFGANVLTF	TGTGCCAGCAGTTTACAGGGTTTTGGGGCCAACGTCCTGACTTTC	TRBJ2-6	.	15	TRBV28	.
CASSQVGQGGNEQFF	TGTGCCAGCAGCCAAGTGGGGCAGGGAGGGAATGAGCAGTTCTTC	TRBJ2-1	.	15	TRBV4-2	TRBD2
CASSEMGGGTEAFF	TGTGCCAGCAGTGAAATGGGGGGGGGTACTGAAGCTTTCTTT	TRBJ1-1	.	14	TRBV2	.
CASSLTGNSPLHF	TGTGCCAGCAGCTTGACGGGGAATTCACCCCTCCACTTT	TRBJ1-6	once	13	TRBV7-2	.
CASSHRTNQGTGELFF	TGTGCCAGCAGCCACAGAACGAATCAGGGCACCGGGGAGCTGTTTTTT	TRBJ2-2	once	16	TRBV3-1/TRBV3-2	.
CASREESRRGQFF	TGTGCCAGCAGAGAGGAGTCCAGGAGGGGGCAGTTCTTC	TRBJ2-1	.	13	TRBV21-1	.
CASSYGQVNTEAFF	TGTGCCAGTAGTTACGGACAGGTTAACACTGAAGCTTTCTTT	TRBJ1-1	.	14	TRBV19	TRBD1
CASRGGFMRVATDTQYF	TGTGCCAGCCGAGGGGGCTTTATGAGGGTTGCCACAGATACGCAGTATTTT	TRBJ2-3	.	17	TRBV7-2	TRBD1
CASSVGNYNEQFF	TGTGCCAGCAGCGTAGGGAACTATAATGAGCAGTTCTTC	TRBJ2-1	.	13	TRBV9	.